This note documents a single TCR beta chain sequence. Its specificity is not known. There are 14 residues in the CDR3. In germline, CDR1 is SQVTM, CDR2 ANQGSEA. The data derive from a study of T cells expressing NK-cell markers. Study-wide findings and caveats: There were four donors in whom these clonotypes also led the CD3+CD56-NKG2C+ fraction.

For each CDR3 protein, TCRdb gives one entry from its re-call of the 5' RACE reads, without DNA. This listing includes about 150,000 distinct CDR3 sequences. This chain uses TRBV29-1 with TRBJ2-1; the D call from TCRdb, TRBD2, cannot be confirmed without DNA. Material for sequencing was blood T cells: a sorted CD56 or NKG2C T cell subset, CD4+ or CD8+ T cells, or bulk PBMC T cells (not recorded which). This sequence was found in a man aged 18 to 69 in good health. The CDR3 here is CSVVVSGDYNEQFF.